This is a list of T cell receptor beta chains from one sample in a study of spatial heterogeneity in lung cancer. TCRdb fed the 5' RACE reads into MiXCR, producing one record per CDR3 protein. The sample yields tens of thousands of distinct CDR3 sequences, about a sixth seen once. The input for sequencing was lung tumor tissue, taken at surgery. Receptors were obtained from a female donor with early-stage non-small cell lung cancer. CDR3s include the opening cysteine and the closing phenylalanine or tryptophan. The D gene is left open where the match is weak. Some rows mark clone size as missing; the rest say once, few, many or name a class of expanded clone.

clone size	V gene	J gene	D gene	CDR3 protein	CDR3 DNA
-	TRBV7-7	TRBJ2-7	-	CASSLEGGEQYF	TGTGCTAGCAGCTTAGAGGGTGGCGAGCAGTACTTC
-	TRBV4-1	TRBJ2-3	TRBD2	CASSQGSGTRGTDTQYF	TGCGCCAGCAGCCAAGGATCCGGGACTAGGGGCACAGATACGCAGTATTTT
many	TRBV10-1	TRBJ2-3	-	CASSEGLTDTQYF	TGCGCCAGCAGTGAAGGGCTCACAGATACGCAGTATTTT
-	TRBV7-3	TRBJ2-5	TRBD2	CASSLSGQGETQYF	TGTGCCAGCAGCCTTAGCGGGCAGGGAGAGACCCAGTACTTC
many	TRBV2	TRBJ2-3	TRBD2	CASSEPTFRLAGSTDTQYF	TGTGCCAGCAGTGAGCCCACCTTTCGACTAGCGGGAAGCACAGATACGCAGTATTTT
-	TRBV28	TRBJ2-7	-	CASGNGGPPYEQYF	TGTGCCAGCGGGAACGGGGGTCCGCCCTACGAGCAGTACTTC
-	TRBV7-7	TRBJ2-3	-	CASSHGGTDTQYF	TGTGCCAGCAGTCATGGGGGCACGGATACGCAGTATTTT
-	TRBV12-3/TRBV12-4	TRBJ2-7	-	CASSLAGRQDYEQYF	TGTGCCAGCAGTTTAGCGGGCAGGCAAGACTACGAGCAGTACTTC
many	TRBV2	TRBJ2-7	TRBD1	CASSRQGIGEQYF	TGTGCCAGCAGCCGACAGGGAATAGGGGAGCAGTACTTC
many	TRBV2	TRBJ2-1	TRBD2	CASSLGGGYEQFF	TGTGCCAGCAGCTTGGGGGGGGGATATGAGCAGTTCTTC
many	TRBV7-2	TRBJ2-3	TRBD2	CASRRTSGSADTQYF	TGTGCCAGCAGGAGAACTAGCGGGAGCGCAGATACGCAGTATTTT
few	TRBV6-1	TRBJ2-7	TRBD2	CASSEVGSGSYEQYF	TGTGCCAGCAGTGAAGTAGGTAGCGGGTCCTACGAGCAGTACTTC
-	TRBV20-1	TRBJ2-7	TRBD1	CSARDRVHEQYF	TGCAGTGCTAGGGACAGGGTCCACGAGCAGTACTTC
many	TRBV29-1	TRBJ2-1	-	CSVEGRDSSYNEQFF	TGCAGCGTTGAAGGACGAGACAGCTCCTACAATGAGCAGTTCTTC
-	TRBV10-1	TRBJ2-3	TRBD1	CASKGQGAPSESTDTQYF	TGCGCCAGCAAAGGACAGGGGGCCCCTAGCGAAAGCACAGATACGCAGTATTTT
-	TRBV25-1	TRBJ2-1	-	CASSVSGGSTPNEQFF	TGTGCCAGCAGTGTCTCAGGTGGCTCAACCCCCAATGAGCAGTTCTTC
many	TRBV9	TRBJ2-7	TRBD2	CASSEEAGPSYEQYF	TGTGCCAGCAGCGAGGAAGCGGGACCGTCTTACGAGCAGTACTTC